These 26 T cell receptor beta chains originate from one sample sequenced in a study of T-cell reconstitution after alpha-beta-depleted transplantation in children. The TCRbeta library was prepared with unique molecular identifiers. One entry per CDR3 protein results from TCRdb running MiXCR on the PCR reads. Of roughly 610,000 distinct CDR3 sequences in the sample, about 10% were seen once. The specimen comprised PBMCs from the stem cell graft donor, sampled from the stem cell graft. The receptors stem from a human donor who donated a stem cell graft to a child with acute myeloid leukemia.

This clonotype has just a few counts. This chain joins TRBV6-1 and TRBJ2-6, with D tentatively TRBD2 (5 bases). Germline V gene lookup returns CDR1 MNHNS and CDR2 SASEGT. The V end lost 6 bases, the J end lost 4 bases, and 13 bases lay between the germline ends. The CDR3 loop spans 15 amino acids. CDR3 sequence: CASRTRGSGANVLTF. For the CDR3, the DNA is TGTGCCAGCAGAACCCGGGGTTCAGGGGCCAACGTCCTGACTTTC.

This clonotype was seen at least ten times. This chain connects TRBV27 to TRBJ2-2; 10 bases match TRBD2. With 4 bases clipped from V and 0 bases from J, the junction kept 8 bases outside the gene matches. The CDR3 has 18 amino acids. Germline CDR1 MNHEY, CDR2 SMNVEV (reference sequence). The CDR3 DNA follows: TGTGCCAGCAGTTGGGCTAGCGGGAGTGTACCGAACACCGGGGAGCTGTTTTTT. It specifies CASSWASGSVPNTGELFF.

CDR3: CASSFNPGTYTEAFF. DNA of the CDR3: TGTGCCAGCAGTTTCAACCCCGGGACATACACTGAAGCTTTCTTT. This rearrangement joins TRBV6-2 or TRBV6-3 to TRBJ1-1, with TRBD1 as a possible D gene (6 bases). This CDR3 has 15 residues. CDR1 is MNHEY, CDR2 SVGEGT, per germline. Trimming took off 4 bases at V and 3 bases at J, with 15 bases between the two ends.

This clonotype was seen many times. This rearrangement joins TRBV20-1 to TRBJ2-5; weak D call: TRBD1 (6 bases). Between the trimmed V and J ends, which lost 1 base and 2 bases, there was a span of 11 bases. Germline CDR1 is DFQATT and CDR2 is SNEGSKA (reference sequence). This CDR3 is 14 amino acids long. In nucleotides, the CDR3 is TGCAGTGCTAGAGTCGGGGACATACAAGAGACCCAGTACTTC. Its protein product is CSARVGDIQETQYF.

This clonotype was recorded many times. The CDR3 reads CASTPRDSLQETQYF. In DNA, the CDR3 is TGTGCCAGCACCCCACGGGACAGCCTCCAAGAGACCCAGTACTTC. The rearrangement links TRBV12-3 or TRBV12-4 to TRBJ2-5; 7 nucleotides line up with TRBD1. CDR3 length: 15 amino acids. J lost 1 base, V lost 7 bases, and 9 bases had no gene match.

This clonotype has a handful of counts. The chain has TRBV6-1 and TRBJ2-2; possibly TRBD1 for D (5 bases). Germline V gene lookup returns CDR1 MNHNS and CDR2 SASEGT. The ends were cut back, 6 bases at V and 4 bases at J, with 18 bases in the middle. The CDR3 loop spans 16 amino acids. As DNA, the CDR3 is TGTGCCAGCAGGAAAGTTTTCCGGACATCCACCGGGGAGCTGTTTTTT. Its protein is CASRKVFRTSTGELFF.

This clonotype was observed many times. The chain joins TRBV20-1 to TRBJ2-4; D remains ambiguous. Germline V gene lookup returns CDR1 DFQATT and CDR2 SNEGSKA (reference sequence). With 3 bases removed from V and 5 bases from J, the gap between germline ends came to 17 bases. The CDR3 is made up of 15 amino acids. As DNA, the CDR3 is TGCAGTGCTAGTAAAGCCCAACCCGGTCAAAACATTCAGTACTTC. Translation gives CSASKAQPGQNIQYF.

The genes are TRBV7-2 and TRBJ2-2; TRBD2 matches at 10 bases. The CDR3 spans 16 residues. J lost 4 bases, V lost 1 base, and 3 bases had no gene match. Germline V gene data show CDR1 as SGHTA and CDR2 as FQGNSA. CDR3 sequence reads: CASSLVAGGRTGELFF. The CDR3, as DNA: TGTGCCAGCAGCTTAGTAGCGGGAGGCCGCACCGGGGAGCTGTTTTTT.

This chain links TRBV18 with TRBJ2-7; D possibly corresponds to TRBD1 (5 bases). CDR3 length: 13 amino acids. CDR1 is KGHSH and CDR2 is LQKENI in the germline V gene. V was pared by 2 bases and J by 6 bases, with 11 bases between. CDR3 DNA sequence: TGTGCCAGCTCACCATTAGGGGTAAGCGAGCAGTACTTC. Protein sequence: CASSPLGVSEQYF.

The J gene is TRBJ2-5, the V gene TRBV24-1; 7 nucleotides match TRBD1. V dropped 1 base and J dropped 1; count of bases not matched to a gene: 5. The CDR3 loop spans 16 amino acids. Germline V gene sequence: CDR1 KGHDR, CDR2 SFDVKD. The CDR3 region has the DNA TGTGCCACCAGTGATTTCGGGACAGCACCCCAAGAGACCCAGTACTTC. This sequence encodes CATSDFGTAPQETQYF.

This rearrangement joins TRBV10-2 to TRBJ2-2, with TRBD2 identical over 14 bases. The CDR3 totals 16 residues. The germline V gene encodes CDR1 WSHSY and CDR2 SAAADI. V lost 7 bases and J lost 2; bases outside the gene matches: 3. This CDR3 is CASIGTSGRNTGELFF. CDR3 nucleotides: TGCGCCAGCATTGGGACTAGCGGGAGAAACACCGGGGAGCTGTTTTTT.

This sequence joins TRBV20-1 and TRBJ2-7; maybe TRBD2 (5 bases). The germline V gene encodes CDR1 DFQATT and CDR2 SNEGSKA (reference sequence). The CDR3 is 14 amino acids. V gave up 0 bases and J gave up 12 bases, with 21 bases separating them. CDR3 sequence: CSARDRRWETEMYF. The DNA of the CDR3 is TGCAGTGCTAGAGACCGGAGATGGGAGACTGAGATGTACTTC.

V gene TRBV7-3 combines with J gene TRBJ2-1, with D unclear. V lost 1 base, J lost 3 bases, and 10 bases lay in between. The CDR3 consists of 15 residues. Looked up from germline, CDR1 is SGHTA and CDR2 is FQGTGA. The DNA of the CDR3 is TGTGCCAGCAGCTTAAACAGTTTTAGCTACAATGAGCAGTTCTTC. Translation gives CASSLNSFSYNEQFF.

This clonotype has at least ten counts. The rearrangement joins TRBV15 to TRBJ2-3, with D possibly being TRBD2 (5 bases). Deletions cut 0 bases from V and 0 bases from J, with 10 bases between. The length of the CDR3 is 16 residues. Germline CDR1 LNHNV, CDR2 YYDKDF (reference sequence). This CDR3 is CATSRDGGLSTDTQYF. The CDR3 nucleotides are TGTGCCACCAGCAGAGATGGAGGTCTTAGCACAGATACGCAGTATTTT.

In this sample, this clonotype turned up many times. The CDR3 bases are TGCGCCAGCAGCCCCTCCCCGGGAGATACGCAGTATTTT. Its protein is CASSPSPGDTQYF. The chain uses TRBV5-1 and TRBJ2-3; D call uncertain. V lost 4 bases to trimming and J lost 5 bases, with 11 bases between them. The CDR3 spans 13 residues. Germline V gives CDR1 SGHRS, CDR2 YFSETQ.

At least ten counts were recorded for this clonotype. The chain employs TRBV5-1 and TRBJ2-1; D is unresolved. There are 15 residues in the CDR3. CDR1 and CDR2 from the germline V gene are SGHRS and YFSETQ. V was clipped by 4 bases and J by 5 bases, with 16 bases between them. For the CDR3, the DNA is TGCGCCAGCAGCATAATTCGATCCGTAAACAATGAGCAGTTCTTC. It codes for CASSIIRSVNNEQFF.

J is TRBJ2-3 and V is TRBV12-3 or TRBV12-4; D unresolved. The CDR3 sequence is 13 residues long. Trimming took off 3 bases at V and 6 bases at J, with 10 bases between the two ends. CDR3 sequence: CASSFRLEDTQYF. In DNA form, the CDR3 reads TGTGCCAGCAGTTTCCGGCTGGAGGATACGCAGTATTTT.

The chain combines TRBV6-1 with TRBJ2-7; 12 bases fit TRBD2. CDR1 is MNHNS and CDR2 is SASEGT in the germline V gene. V was clipped by 7 bases and J by 6 bases; unmatched bases: 10. The CDR3 has 15 residues. This CDR3 reads CASTLTGLAGVEQYF. The CDR3 nucleotides read TGTGCCAGCACCCTCACGGGACTAGCGGGTGTCGAGCAGTACTTC.

The rearrangement joins TRBV6-6 to TRBJ2-7, with 7 bases aligning to TRBD2. J lost 2 bases, V lost 5 bases, and 3 bases had no gene match. The germline CDR1 and CDR2 sequences are MNHNY and SVGAGI (reference sequence). This CDR3 has 13 amino acids. DNA of the CDR3: TGTGCCAGCAGTCGGGGGGTCGCCTACGAGCAGTACTTC. Amino acid sequence: CASSRGVAYEQYF.

This clonotype occurred a few times. The gene calls are TRBV20-1 and TRBJ2-1; D not resolved. Deletions cut 4 bases from V and 1 base from J, with 17 bases between. The CDR3 is 16 amino acids. Germline V gene lookup returns CDR1 DFQATT and CDR2 SNEGSKA (reference sequence). The CDR3: CSAKDLSPQSYNEQFF. The CDR3 DNA reads TGCAGTGCTAAGGACCTTAGCCCCCAATCCTACAATGAGCAGTTCTTC.

This clonotype was detected ten times or more. This sequence joins TRBV20-1 and TRBJ1-2; 9 bases are a match to TRBD1. Germline V gene sequence: CDR1 DFQATT, CDR2 SNEGSKA (reference sequence). V lost 4 bases and J lost 8; bases outside the gene matches: 20. The CDR3 length is 17 residues. Here the CDR3 DNA reads TGCAGTGCTACCATCACAGGGGGCGGCGGAATGTTTGGCGGCTACACCTTC. Amino acid sequence: CSATITGGGGMFGGYTF.

This clonotype was seen many times. This chain uses TRBV7-3 with TRBJ2-7; 8 bases line up with TRBD2. The V and J ends lost 5 bases and 2 bases, in that order; junction bases with no gene match: 5. The CDR3 loop spans 14 amino acids. CDR1 is SGHTA, CDR2 FQGTGA, per germline. CDR3 sequence: CASSPGGGTYEQYF. The CDR3 DNA follows: TGTGCCAGCAGCCCGGGGGGGGGCACCTACGAGCAGTACTTC.

This clonotype has a handful of counts. This chain links TRBV10-3 with TRBJ2-5; the match to TRBD1 covers 7 bases. V lost 5 bases and J lost 7; bases outside the gene matches: 7. The germline gives CDR1 ENHRY, CDR2 SYGVKD. This CDR3 has 13 residues. The CDR3 loop is CAISPGGPGTQYF. The DNA for the CDR3 is TGTGCCATCAGTCCAGGGGGACCGGGGACCCAGTACTTC.

This clonotype was recorded many times. The V and J genes are TRBV7-2 and TRBJ1-4; no reliable D call. CDR3 length: 14 residues. Per the germline V gene, CDR1 is SGHTA and CDR2 is FQGNSA. Trimming stripped 1 base from V and 5 bases from J, with 8 bases between. The CDR3 DNA reads TGTGCCAGCAGCTTAGGCACAGCGAATGAAAAACTGTTTTTT. Residues: CASSLGTANEKLFF. The whole variable domain, filled in from reference TRBV7-2 and TRBJ1-4, reads GAGVSQSPSNKVTEKGKDVELRCDPISGHTALYWYRQSLGQGLEFLIYFQGNSAPDKSGLPSDRFSAERTGGSVSTLTIQRTQQEDSAVYLCASSLGTANEKLFFGSGTQLSVL.

The V gene is TRBV20-1, the J gene TRBJ2-7, with 8 nucleotides matching TRBD1. The germline CDR1 and CDR2 sequences are DFQATT and SNEGSKA (reference sequence). The CDR3 totals 14 residues. V gave up 5 bases and J gave up 2 bases; unmatched junction bases: 8. CDR3: CSADPRQGTYEQYF. The CDR3 DNA reads TGCAGTGCTGATCCACGACAGGGGACCTACGAGCAGTACTTC.

The table lists this clonotype with a few counts. The CDR3 is CASSLLTSSAIQYF. CDR3 in DNA: TGTGCCAGCAGCTTGTTGACTAGCTCCGCCATTCAGTACTTC. V usage is TRBV7-9 and J usage is TRBJ2-4; 7 positions agree with TRBD2. J lost 9 bases, V lost 3 bases, and 8 bases had no gene match. Germline loops: CDR1 SEHNR, CDR2 FQNEAQ (reference sequence). The CDR3 extends over 14 amino acids.